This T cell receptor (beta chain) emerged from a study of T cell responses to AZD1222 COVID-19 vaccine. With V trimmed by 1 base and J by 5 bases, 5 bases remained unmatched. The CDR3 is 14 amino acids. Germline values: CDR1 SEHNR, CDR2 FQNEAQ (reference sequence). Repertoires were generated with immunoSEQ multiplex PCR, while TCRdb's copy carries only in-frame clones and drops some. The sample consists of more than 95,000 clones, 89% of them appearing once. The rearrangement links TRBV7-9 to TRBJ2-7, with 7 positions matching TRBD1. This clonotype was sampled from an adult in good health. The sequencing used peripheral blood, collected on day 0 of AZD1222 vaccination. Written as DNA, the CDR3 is TGTGCCAGCAGCTTAGTTGACAGGGTTGACGAGCAGTACTTC. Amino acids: CASSLVDRVDEQYF.